Listed here are 16 T cell receptor beta chains from one sample, sequenced in a study of blood T cell repertoires in COVID-19. Clones were read by immunoSEQ multiplex PCR, and TCRdb kept only the in-frame ones, dropping some. Of under 200,000 clones in the sample, about four fifths are singletons; the top ten hold nearly 3.5%. Material for sequencing was PBMCs or T cells enriched from blood (not recorded which). The origin of the receptors is a woman aged 55 to 70 who had recovered from COVID-19.

The genes are TRBV11-3 and TRBJ2-2; 8 bases are shared with TRBD2. V shed 6 bases and J 3 bases; nucleotides not matched to a gene: 3. Germline CDR1 is SGHNT and CDR2 is YENEEA. This CDR3 contains 14 residues. As DNA, the CDR3 is TGTGCCAGCAGGCCGCGGGGGGACACCGGGGAGCTGTTTTTT. It translates to CASRPRGDTGELFF.

This clone was seen just once. This CDR3 is CASSPSGGVGELFF. The DNA for the CDR3 is TGTGCCAGCAGCCCTAGCGGGGGTGTCGGGGAGCTGTTTTTT. The chain joins TRBV7-6 to TRBJ2-2, with 10 bases that match TRBD2. V gave up 5 bases and J gave up 7 bases; unmatched junction bases: 4. CDR1 and CDR2 from the germline V gene are SGHVS and FNYEAQ. The length of the CDR3 is 14 residues.

This sequence joins TRBV7-2 and TRBJ2-7; the match to TRBD2 covers 7 bases. The CDR3 totals 13 residues. CDR1 and CDR2 from the germline V gene are SGHTA and FQGNSA. V lost 6 bases, J lost 5 bases, and 7 bases stayed unmatched. The CDR3 spells CASRRNRGDEQYF. The DNA of the CDR3 is TGTGCCAGCAGACGTAACCGGGGGGACGAGCAGTACTTC.

The chain recombines TRBV5-1 with TRBJ1-1, with 9 bases matching TRBD1. Germline lookup yields CDR1 SGHRS and CDR2 YFSETQ. The junction had 11 bases not matched to a gene; V was cut back by 0 bases and J by 8 bases. The CDR3 consists of 16 residues. The CDR3 region is CASSLDRGHQVREAFF. Here the CDR3 DNA reads TGCGCCAGCAGCTTGGACAGGGGGCATCAGGTGAGGGAAGCTTTCTTT.

The V call is TRBV4-1, the J call TRBJ1-4; D unclear. In germline, CDR1 is MGHRA, CDR2 YSYEKL. This CDR3 has 15 amino acids. Trimming stripped 1 base from V and 0 bases from J, with 6 bases between. The CDR3 spells CASSQVAPTNEKLFF. The CDR3 nucleotides are TGCGCCAGCAGCCAAGTGGCCCCAACTAATGAAAAACTGTTTTTT.

The gene calls are TRBV19 and TRBJ2-3; D unclear. V lost 5 bases and J lost 6, with 12 bases in between. Germline V gene sequence: CDR1 LNHDA, CDR2 SQIVND (reference sequence). The CDR3 consists of 13 residues. CDR3: CASSGSVRDTQYF. CDR3 sequence (DNA): TGTGCCAGTAGTGGGTCAGTGCGGGATACGCAGTATTTT.

The V call is TRBV7-3, the J call TRBJ2-1; D perhaps matches TRBD2 (5 bases). Trimming left V 1 base short and J 4 bases short, with 11 bases between. CDR3 length: 15 residues. Looked up from germline, CDR1 is SGHTA and CDR2 is FQGTGA. The CDR3 is CASSLNRGAYNEQFF. In DNA form, the CDR3 reads TGTGCCAGCAGCTTAAATCGGGGAGCTTACAATGAGCAGTTCTTC.

The rearrangement uses TRBV6-5 and TRBJ2-1, with 10 bases lining up with TRBD2. This CDR3 has 15 residues. Germline V gives CDR1 MNHEY, CDR2 SVGAGI. With 6 bases clipped from V and 2 bases from J, the junction kept 4 bases outside the gene matches. The CDR3 spells CASRPSGGAYNEQFF. CDR3 DNA sequence: TGTGCCAGCAGGCCCAGCGGGGGGGCCTACAATGAGCAGTTCTTC.

The chain uses TRBV1 and TRBJ1-5; TRBD1, as called in the table, went unchecked against the DNA. TRBV1 is reported as a pseudogene. The CDR3 spans 15 residues. CDR3 protein: CTSSPGHHSNQPQHF. The CDR3 nucleotides are TGCACCAGCAGCCCGGGACATCATAGCAATCAGCCCCAGCATTTT.

This chain links TRBV5-6 with TRBJ1-1; D call uncertain. V lost 0 bases, J lost 3 bases, and 6 bases lay in between. The germline CDR1 and CDR2 sequences are SGHDT and YYEEEE. This CDR3 contains 13 residues. The CDR3 DNA follows: TGTGCCAGCAGCTTGGGCAGGCACACTGAAGCTTTCTTT. This sequence encodes CASSLGRHTEAFF.

V is TRBV21-1 and J is TRBJ1-1; the tabulated D call, TRBD1, remains unverified against the DNA. TRBV21-1 is an annotated pseudogene. The CDR3 is made up of 18 amino acids. This chain's CDR3 is CASSPGQRGDTPNTEAFF. The CDR3 nucleotides read TGTGCCAGCAGCCCGGGACAACGAGGGGACACTCCGAACACTGAAGCTTTCTTT.

The rearrangement joins TRBV13 to TRBJ1-4, with D maybe TRBD1 (6 bases). This CDR3 is built from 14 residues. V shed 5 bases and J shed 7 bases, with 14 bases lying between them. The germline gives CDR1 PRHDT, CDR2 FYEKMQ (reference sequence). The CDR3 coding sequence is TGTGCCAGCAGCCCGAGGACAGTGGGTGAAAAACTGTTTTTT. Translation: CASSPRTVGEKLFF. The entire variable domain, with the rest obtained from reference TRBV13 and TRBJ1-4, is as follows: AAGVIQSPRHLIKEKRETATLKCYPIPRHDTVYWYQQGPGQDPQFLISFYEKMQSDKGSIPDRFSAQQFSDYHSELNMSSLELGDSALYFCASSPRTVGEKLFFGSGTQLSVL.

The chain links TRBV5-1 to TRBJ2-2, with 7 bases lining up with TRBD1. Per the germline V gene, CDR1 is SGHRS and CDR2 is YFSETQ. The CDR3 is made up of 15 amino acids. J gave up 4 bases and V 0 bases, and 3 bases lay outside the gene matches. This CDR3 is CASSLEWDSTGELFF. For the CDR3, the DNA is TGCGCCAGCAGCTTGGAGTGGGACAGCACCGGGGAGCTGTTTTTT.

The chain links TRBV29-1 to TRBJ2-1; 9 nucleotides match TRBD1. The junction had 3 bases not matched to a gene; V was cut back by 0 bases and J by 3 bases. The V gene's germline CDR1 is SQVTM and CDR2 ANQGSEA. CDR3 length equals 15 residues. For the CDR3, the DNA is TGCAGCGTTGAAGACCCGGGACAGGGCTACAATGAGCAGTTCTTC. This translates into CSVEDPGQGYNEQFF.

The genes are TRBV29-1 and TRBJ1-1; no clear D. V lost 4 bases to trimming and J lost 3 bases, with 12 bases between them. The CDR3 covers 13 residues. Germline lookup yields CDR1 SQVTM and CDR2 ANQGSEA. The CDR3 region has the DNA TGCAGCGTTGCTTTATCAGAATACACTGAAGCTTTCTTT. Its translation: CSVALSEYTEAFF. The variable domain in full, with the rest retrieved from reference TRBV29-1 and TRBJ1-1, is SAVISQKPSRDICQRGTSLTIQCQVDSQVTMMFWYRQQPGQSLTLIATANQGSEATYESGFVIDKFPISRPNLTFSTLTVSNMSPEDSSIYLCSVALSEYTEAFFGQGTRLTVV.

V and J are TRBV7-9 and TRBJ2-7; the D is unclear. CDR1 and CDR2 (germline): SEHNR, FQNEAQ (reference sequence). This CDR3 is built from 12 residues. Trimming left V 5 bases short and J 7 bases short, with 12 bases between. CDR3 nucleotide sequence: TGTGCCAGCAGCCGCGGTGGGTATGAGCAGTACTTC. This sequence encodes CASSRGGYEQYF.